The present TCR beta chain was sequenced within a study of blood T cell repertoires in COVID-19. Study as a whole: Spain, Italy and the United States supplied samples that represented acute and convalescent COVID-19. Sources were T cells, B-cell-depleted T cells, or PBMCs; the material itself was cDNA or gDNA.

Regarding this clone: Other DNA sequences in this specimen translate into the identical CDR3.

Authors' analysis steps: Reference gene primer amplification gave estimated nucleated cell counts. Profiled with immunoSEQ multiplex PCR; TCRdb holds only in-frame clones, not every one. V, J and clone size derive from that table, while D and trimming were established from the DNA sequence. The sample comprises under 250,000 clones, about 83% of which are singletons, and roughly an eighth rests with the top ten. This TCR was sampled from a man older than 75 with acute or convalescent COVID-19. Sequencing was performed on peripheral blood.

In DNA, the CDR3 is TGTGCCAGCAGCTTCACAGGGGGCAATCAGCCCCAGCATTTT. Its protein product is CASSFTGGNQPQHF. V usage is TRBV6-2 or TRBV6-3 and J usage is TRBJ1-5; 7 nucleotides match TRBD1. The trim removed 6 bases at V and 2 bases at J, leaving 4 bases unmatched. Per the germline V gene, CDR1 is MNHEY and CDR2 is SVGEGT. The CDR3 loop spans 14 amino acids.